The text below deals with one TCR beta chain. What it recognizes is unknown. These data originate in a study of T cell responses to AZD1222 COVID-19 vaccine. Assay: immunoSEQ multiplex PCR; the TCRdb copy retains only in-frame clones and omits some. Here the sample spans under 130,000 clones, 92% being singletons. Broader study findings: It should be noted that donors were predominantly white British and more often female, and clonal diversity was possibly underestimated. The study identified only five to seven AZD1222 recipients as seropositive at baseline.

The CDR3 length is 14 residues. CDR1 MDHEN and CDR2 SYDVKM come from the germline V gene. Between the trimmed V and J ends, which lost 1 base and 2 bases, there was a span of 8 bases. This specimen was peripheral blood, taken on day 0 of AZD1222 vaccination. The TCR was taken from an adult in good health. The chain recombines TRBV28 with TRBJ2-5; D is unresolved. The CDR3 loop is CASSLLNRQETQYF. The CDR3 DNA is TGTGCCAGCAGTTTATTAAACAGACAAGAGACCCAGTACTTC.